This TCR beta chain was captured in a study of blood T cells in healthy people across ages. With regard to this clonotype: Its antigen is undetermined.

General study results and limits: With donor CMV status unknown, expanded clonotype changes were possibly confounded.

There were at least 6 micrograms of total RNA extracted from every sample. A J-beta primer mix and a sample-barcoded 5' primer were used in a second PCR of roughly 6 to 11 cycles. Each of the cDNA molecules was tagged by a template-switch adaptor with 12 random nucleotides. From the 5' RACE reads, TCRdb called clonotypes with MiXCR, one entry per CDR3 protein. The table has more than 750,000 distinct CDR3 sequences, about 28% seen once. Losses at the gene ends were 6 bases for V and 5 bases for J; bases not matched to a gene: 9. The V gene's germline CDR1 is SGHRS and CDR2 YFSETQ. This CDR3 is 14 amino acids long. This sample was shared with a second study, whose subject was T cells of mothers and their children. In that study: The overlap seen between related mothers and children slightly exceeded that of unrelated pairs, though not significantly.

The V gene is TRBV5-1, the J gene TRBJ1-1, with 8 bases aligning to TRBD1. The receptor comes from a middle-aged woman in good health. The sequenced material came from blood. The CDR3, as DNA: TGCGCCAGCACCTCACAGGGGGTCGGTACTGAAGCTTTCTTT. The encoded protein is CASTSQGVGTEAFF.